This T cell receptor beta chain is drawn from a study of beta chain features in type 1 diabetes. Study as a whole: Patients were similar to healthy donors in age and gender (as well as in cell yields).

Since all of the isolated RNA was reverse transcribed, expressed TCRB transcripts were what got sequenced. The protocol was immunoSEQ multiplex PCR, while the TCRdb copy is restricted to in-frame clones and leaves out a portion. The sample contains a few hundred thousand clones, 16% of which appear only once. Study-wide points: TCRB CDR3 length was moderately but significantly reduced in all four CD4+ subsets of Type 1 diabetes patients. Diminished insertions and augmented deletions at VDJ junctions characterized type 1 diabetes patients. The study found that naive, central memory and Treg TCRB repertoires appeared more similar in patients than in healthy donors.

This clone was recorded a few times. The antigen is not known. Each of the CD4+ naive, central memory, regulatory and stem cell-like memory populations was sorted via CD45RO/CCR7/CD25/CD127/CD95/CD27. The CDR3 is 15 amino acids. V shed 4 bases and J shed 1 base, with 13 bases lying between them. The germline V gene has CDR1 SGHTA and CDR2 FQGNSA. The rearrangement links TRBV7-2 to TRBJ2-5; maybe TRBD2 (6 bases). This TCR came from a man in his thirties or forties with type 1 diabetes. The sequencing sample was made of naive CD4+ T cells from blood. The CDR3 nucleotides read TGTGCCAGCAGCTCAGGCGGGACCGTCCAAGAGACCCAGTACTTC. Translated, it gives CASSSGGTVQETQYF.